The 30 T cell receptor beta chains given below trace back to one sample, sequenced in a study of cytotoxic CD8 clonotypes in ibrutinib-treated CLL. The repertoire was sequenced with immunoSEQ multiplex PCR; TCRdb's copy has only in-frame clones and lacks some. This sample has 150,000 to 200,000 clones; 70% to 85% occur once, and the top ten carry around 4.5%. Here the sequenced sample was PBMCs, taken after 24 months of ibrutinib treatment. These receptors were obtained from a human donor with chronic lymphocytic leukemia.

The CDR3 DNA reads as TGCGCCAGCAGCTTGTCGACAGGGCTACTAGCGGGGCAAGAGACCCAGTACTTC. It is translated as CASSLSTGLLAGQETQYF. The chain joins TRBV5-1 to TRBJ2-5; 10 nucleotides match TRBD2. The J segment lost 2 bases and the V segment lost 1 base, leaving 11 bases of the junction unmatched. Germline V gene sequence: CDR1 SGHRS, CDR2 YFSETQ. CDR3 length: 18 amino acids.

The chain uses TRBV18 and TRBJ2-7; weak D call: TRBD2 (6 bases). This CDR3 comprises 13 residues. Trimming took off 2 bases at V and 3 bases at J, with 8 bases between the two ends. Germline V gives CDR1 KGHSH, CDR2 LQKENI. Here the CDR3 reads CASSPGLHYEQYF. For the CDR3, the DNA is TGTGCCAGCTCACCAGGACTACACTACGAGCAGTACTTC. Together with reference TRBV18 and TRBJ2-7, the CDR3 gives the full variable domain: NAGVMQNPRHLVRRRGQEARLRCSPMKGHSHVYWYRQLPEEGLKFMVYLQKENIIDESGMPKERFSAEFPKEGPSILRIQQVVRGDSAAYFCASSPGLHYEQYFGPGTRLTVT.

The genes are TRBV27 and TRBJ1-5; D remains unclear. The CDR3 spans 15 residues. Trimming shortened V by 3 bases and J by 7 bases, and 16 bases separated the two germline ends. CDR1 and CDR2 from the germline V gene are MNHEY and SMNVEV (reference sequence). CDR3 region: CASSFGPASMQPQHF. In DNA form, the CDR3 reads TGTGCCAGCAGTTTTGGCCCAGCCAGCATGCAGCCCCAGCATTTT.

Of note for this clone: The sample has other DNA sequences that encode this CDR3 too. The CDR3 DNA reads TGTGCCAGCTCACCACAATCTGGGGGCTCCTACGAGCAGTACTTC. Its translation: CASSPQSGGSYEQYF. The V call is TRBV18, the J call TRBJ2-7; D may be TRBD1 or TRBD2 (5 bases each). Germline V gives CDR1 KGHSH, CDR2 LQKENI. Trimming left V 1 base short and J 0 bases short, with 10 bases between. The CDR3 has 15 amino acids. The variable domain in full, with the rest retrieved from reference TRBV18 and TRBJ2-7, is NAGVMQNPRHLVRRRGQEARLRCSPMKGHSHVYWYRQLPEEGLKFMVYLQKENIIDESGMPKERFSAEFPKEGPSILRIQQVVRGDSAAYFCASSPQSGGSYEQYFGPGTRLTVT.

CDR3 coding DNA: TGTGCCAGCAGTGACTTGGGAAGCTCCTACGAGCAGTACTTC. Residues: CASSDLGSSYEQYF. The chain is built from TRBV6-4 and TRBJ2-7; D is unclear. Germline-derived CDR1 and CDR2 are MRHNA and SNTAGT. Trimming shortened V by 1 base and J by 0 bases, and 7 bases separated the two germline ends. CDR3 length: 14 residues.

V is TRBV19 and J is TRBJ2-1; D uncertain. This CDR3 is 13 amino acids long. The V and J ends lost 3 bases and 8 bases respectively, with 11 bases between them. Germline V lookup: CDR1 LNHDA, CDR2 SQIVND (reference sequence). For the CDR3, the DNA is TGTGCCAGTAGTATCTTGGGTGGGGATGAGCAGTTCTTC. Translating it yields CASSILGGDEQFF.

This chain connects TRBV7-7 to TRBJ1-2; D not certain. Trimming removed 6 bases at V and 5 bases at J, with 22 bases between. Germline V lookup: CDR1 SSHAT, CDR2 FNYEAQ (reference sequence). The CDR3 is made up of 16 amino acids. Here the CDR3 reads CASSSPSRQYIYGYTF. CDR3 nucleotides: TGTGCCAGCAGTTCTCCTTCCAGACAATACATTTATGGCTACACCTTC.

This chain joins TRBV2 and TRBJ2-1; TRBD2 agrees at 14 bases. CDR1 and CDR2 from the germline V gene are SNHLY and FYNNEI. Trimming took 5 bases from V and 15 from J; bases not matched to a gene: 9. The CDR3 contains 14 residues. CDR3 region: CASSRTSGGPVAFF. CDR3 bases: TGTGCCAGCAGTCGGACTAGCGGGGGGCCTGTTGCGTTCTTC.

The CDR3 reads CASSSAPGSGGAHTQYF. CDR3 coding DNA: TGCGCCAGCAGTTCCGCCCCCGGTAGCGGGGGGGCGCATACGCAGTATTTT. The chain combines TRBV5-1 with TRBJ2-3; 11 bases line up with TRBD2. The CDR3 is made up of 17 amino acids. Germline loops: CDR1 SGHRS, CDR2 YFSETQ. Trimming cost V 5 bases and J 7 bases; bases outside gene matches: 15.

The J gene is TRBJ1-1, the V gene TRBV19; no clear D gene. Trimming shortened V by 7 bases and J by 3 bases, and 21 bases separated the two germline ends. The CDR3 consists of 16 residues. CDR1 is LNHDA and CDR2 is SQIVND in the germline V gene (reference sequence). CDR3 bases: TGTGCCAGTACCCTAGCGTTCTGGGTGGTGGACACTGAAGCTTTCTTT. This gives the protein CASTLAFWVVDTEAFF. Filled out from reference TRBV19 and TRBJ1-1, the complete variable domain reads DGGITQSPKYLFRKEGQNVTLSCEQNLNHDAMYWYRQDPGQGLRLIYYSQIVNDFQKGDIAEGYSVSREKKESFPLTVTSAQKNPTAFYLCASTLAFWVVDTEAFFGQGTRLTVV.

The genes are TRBV9 and TRBJ1-1, with a tentative D call TRBD1 (5 bases). The CDR3 length is 14 residues. Deletions cut 1 base from V and 0 bases from J, with 7 bases between. Germline V CDR1 and CDR2: SGDLS, YYNGEE. CDR3 sequence (DNA): TGTGCCAGCAGCGTAACAGGTTTGAACACTGAAGCTTTCTTT. It codes for CASSVTGLNTEAFF.

The J gene is TRBJ2-2, the V gene TRBV6-4; the match to TRBD1 covers 8 bases. The J segment lost 6 bases and the V segment lost 3 bases, leaving 12 bases of the junction unmatched. The CDR3 contains 17 residues. CDR1 is MRHNA and CDR2 is SNTAGT in the germline V gene. CDR3 coding DNA: TGTGCCAGCAGTGAGTCTATGTGGCAGGGGGCTTCCGGGGAGCTGTTTTTT. Its translation: CASSESMWQGASGELFF.

The rearrangement joins TRBV5-4 to TRBJ2-5; 10 bases are shared with TRBD1. The germline gives CDR1 SGHNT, CDR2 YYREEE (reference sequence). The trim removed 4 bases at V and 2 bases at J, leaving 5 bases unmatched. CDR3 length equals 15 residues. The CDR3 region has the DNA TGTGCCAGCAGCCGACAGGGGGCGGGACAAGAGACCCAGTACTTC. Protein sequence: CASSRQGAGQETQYF.

The chain couples TRBV5-8 to TRBJ1-5; possibly TRBD1 for D (5 bases). The CDR3 totals 14 residues. Trimming shortened V by 1 base and J by 2 bases, and 7 bases separated the two germline ends. The germline V gene encodes CDR1 SGHTS and CDR2 YDEGEE. The CDR3 spells CASSLWGGNQPQHF. The CDR3 nucleotides are TGTGCCAGCAGCTTGTGGGGGGGCAATCAGCCCCAGCATTTT.

The chain links TRBV5-1 to TRBJ1-4, with D perhaps matching TRBD1 (5 bases). Trimming removed 4 bases at V and 4 bases at J, with 8 bases between. This CDR3 is 13 amino acids long. Germline loops: CDR1 SGHRS, CDR2 YFSETQ. CDR3 DNA: TGCGCCAGCAGCCCCCAGGGTAATGAAAAACTGTTTTTT. Amino acids: CASSPQGNEKLFF.

The chain recombines TRBV2 with TRBJ1-5, with 7 bases that match TRBD1. The CDR3 runs to 18 residues. CDR1 and CDR2 (germline): SNHLY, FYNNEI. V trimming: 9 bases; J trimming: 2 bases; junction bases outside the gene matches: 19. CDR3 amino acids: CASQPNRGRLGRNQPQHF. DNA of the CDR3: TGTGCCAGTCAGCCCAACAGGGGACGACTTGGTCGCAATCAGCCCCAGCATTTT.

The chain couples TRBV27 to TRBJ1-2; the D gene is possibly TRBD1 (6 bases). V shed 6 bases and J shed 4 bases, with 9 bases lying between them. The CDR3 length is 12 residues. Germline V CDR1 and CDR2: MNHEY, SMNVEV (reference sequence). DNA of the CDR3: TGTGCCAGCAGACAGGGAGCCTATGGCTACACCTTC. This sequence encodes CASRQGAYGYTF.

The V and J genes are TRBV7-2 and TRBJ2-2; the D gene is possibly TRBD2 (6 bases). Germline loops: CDR1 SGHTA, CDR2 FQGNSA. V dropped 1 base and J dropped 5 bases, with 11 bases sitting between them. This CDR3 is built from 15 residues. This chain's CDR3 is CASSLGRETTGELFF. The CDR3 bases are TGTGCCAGCAGCTTAGGTCGGGAGACAACCGGGGAGCTGTTTTTT. The variable domain in full, with the rest retrieved from reference TRBV7-2 and TRBJ2-2, is GAGVSQSPSNKVTEKGKDVELRCDPISGHTALYWYRQSLGQGLEFLIYFQGNSAPDKSGLPSDRFSAERTGGSVSTLTIQRTQQEDSAVYLCASSLGRETTGELFFGEGSRLTVL.

The V gene is TRBV28, the J gene TRBJ2-7, with D perhaps matching TRBD1 or TRBD2 (7 bases each). The CDR3 is 14 amino acids. The germline V gene has CDR1 MDHEN and CDR2 SYDVKM. V lost 6 bases to trimming and J lost 2 bases, with 14 bases between them. CDR3 protein: CASSQGGRPYEQYF. In DNA, the CDR3 is TGTGCCAGCAGCCAGGGGGGGAGGCCCTACGAGCAGTACTTC.

The rearrangement links TRBV4-1 to TRBJ1-4; TRBD1 might be the D (5 bases). V was clipped by 1 base and J by 4 bases, with 16 bases between them. The CDR3 is 17 amino acids. Germline V gives CDR1 MGHRA, CDR2 YSYEKL. The CDR3 DNA is TGCGCCAGCAGCCAAGTTCAGGGCTTTCAGGATAATGAAAAACTGTTTTTT. Translating it yields CASSQVQGFQDNEKLFF.

V usage is TRBV9 and J usage is TRBJ2-2; D may correspond to TRBD1 or TRBD2 (6 bases each). This CDR3 region has 14 residues. Germline assignment: CDR1 SGDLS and CDR2 YYNGEE. V lost 2 bases and J lost 6, with 11 bases in between. This CDR3 is CASSVGGLAGELFF. CDR3 DNA: TGTGCCAGCAGCGTCGGGGGCTTGGCCGGGGAGCTGTTTTTT.

The chain couples TRBV19 to TRBJ2-7, with 7 nucleotides matching TRBD1. V lost 1 base and J lost 1; bases outside the gene matches: 4. CDR1 is LNHDA and CDR2 is SQIVND in the germline V gene (reference sequence). The CDR3 sequence is 15 residues long. For the CDR3, the DNA is TGTGCCAGTAGTATAGGAGGGACAGCTTCCTACGAGCAGTACTTC. Translated: CASSIGGTASYEQYF.

This chain uses TRBV6-5 with TRBJ2-1; 9 nucleotides agree with TRBD2. This CDR3 contains 15 residues. Germline loops: CDR1 MNHEY, CDR2 SVGAGI. Trimming removed 6 bases from V and 8 bases from J; junction bases left unmatched: 11. The CDR3 coding sequence is TGTGCCAGCAGGCCCCCGGGACTAGCTGTTCATGAGCAGTTCTTC. Amino acid sequence: CASRPPGLAVHEQFF.

The V and J genes are TRBV5-4 and TRBJ1-2; D remains unclear. The CDR3 covers 13 residues. Germline lookup yields CDR1 SGHNT and CDR2 YYREEE (reference sequence). Trimming removed 2 bases from V and 4 bases from J, with 9 bases in between. The CDR3: CASSFGRSYGYTF. CDR3 nucleotide sequence: TGTGCCAGCAGCTTCGGAAGAAGCTATGGCTACACCTTC. Together with reference TRBV5-4 and TRBJ1-2, the CDR3 gives the full variable domain: ETGVTQSPTHLIKTRGQQVTLRCSSQSGHNTVSWYQQALGQGPQFIFQYYREEENGRGNFPPRFSGLQFPNYSSELNVNALELDDSALYLCASSFGRSYGYTFGSGTRLTVV.

The sample holds one count of this clone. The genes are TRBV6-5 and TRBJ1-1; weak D call: TRBD1 (6 bases). Germline CDR1 and CDR2: MNHEY and SVGAGI. The CDR3 has 14 amino acids. V was pared by 6 bases and J by 0 bases, with 11 bases between. The CDR3 loop reads CASRGGGLNTEAFF. Here the CDR3 DNA reads TGTGCCAGCAGGGGAGGGGGACTGAACACTGAAGCTTTCTTT.

V is TRBV19 and J is TRBJ2-7; TRBD2 agrees at 9 bases. Losses at the gene ends were 5 bases for V and 2 bases for J; bases not matched to a gene: 7. This CDR3 has 15 residues. Germline V gene lookup returns CDR1 LNHDA and CDR2 SQIVND (reference sequence). The chain's CDR3 is CASSPGTSWTYEQYF. CDR3 bases: TGTGCCAGTAGTCCGGGGACTAGCTGGACCTACGAGCAGTACTTC.

On this clone: Compared with germline, one end of the junction differs, possibly owing to a read error. V gene TRBV7-7 combines with J gene TRBJ2-1; D is tentatively TRBD1 or TRBD2 (5 bases each). The germline CDR1 and CDR2 sequences are SSHAT and FNYEAQ (reference sequence). The CDR3 loop spans 21 amino acids. This chain's CDR3 is CASSLVGVRSSVRSSYNEQFF. CDR3 DNA sequence: TGTGCTAGCAGCTTAGTGGGGGTTCGGAGTTCGGTAAGAAGCTCCTACAATGAGCAGTTCTTC.

The chain joins TRBV6-5 to TRBJ2-2; D may be TRBD1 (6 bases). This CDR3 is 14 amino acids long. Trimming removed 4 bases at V and 5 bases at J, with 11 bases between. Germline lookup yields CDR1 MNHEY and CDR2 SVGAGI. The CDR3 here is CASSFLGATGELFF. The DNA for the CDR3 is TGTGCCAGCAGTTTCTTGGGGGCGACCGGGGAGCTGTTTTTT.

J is TRBJ1-4 and V is TRBV7-9; TRBD1 might be the D (5 bases). This CDR3 contains 14 residues. Germline V gene lookup returns CDR1 SEHNR and CDR2 FQNEAQ (reference sequence). Trimming left V 3 bases short and J 4 bases short, with 9 bases between. In nucleotides, the CDR3 is TGTGCCAGCAGCTTCGGGACGGATAATGAAAAACTGTTTTTT. Translating it yields CASSFGTDNEKLFF.

The chain recombines TRBV5-1 with TRBJ1-5, with a possible D match to TRBD1 (6 bases). V lost 5 bases to trimming and J lost 4 bases, with 13 bases between them. The CDR3 spans 14 residues. The germline V gene has CDR1 SGHRS and CDR2 YFSETQ. This chain's CDR3 is CASRPAGVNQPQHF. CDR3 in DNA: TGCGCCAGCAGGCCAGCAGGGGTGAATCAGCCCCAGCATTTT.